The count of the clone carrying this TCR beta chain is one. Germline V gene sequence: CDR1 LNHDA, CDR2 SQIVND (reference sequence). The CDR3 runs 17 residues. V was pared by 6 bases and J by 1 base, with 21 bases between. Some clones are missing from TCRdb's copy, which holds only in-frame ones; the method was immunoSEQ multiplex PCR. Here the sample spans fewer than 450,000 clones, roughly 90% being singletons. These data are taken from a study of blood T cell repertoires in COVID-19. Input material: peripheral blood. The receptor comes from a woman in her 70s with COVID-19, enrolled during active disease. This chain uses TRBV19 with TRBJ1-1; weak D call: TRBD1 (6 bases). The CDR3 bases are TGTGCCAGTAGAGACGGACAGTCTTGGGTCTCGAACACTGAAGCTTTCTTT. Translating it yields CASRDGQSWVSNTEAFF. The complete variable domain, with remaining parts taken from reference TRBV19 and TRBJ1-1, reads DGGITQSPKYLFRKEGQNVTLSCEQNLNHDAMYWYRQDPGQGLRLIYYSQIVNDFQKGDIAEGYSVSREKKESFPLTVTSAQKNPTAFYLCASRDGQSWVSNTEAFFGQGTRLTVV.